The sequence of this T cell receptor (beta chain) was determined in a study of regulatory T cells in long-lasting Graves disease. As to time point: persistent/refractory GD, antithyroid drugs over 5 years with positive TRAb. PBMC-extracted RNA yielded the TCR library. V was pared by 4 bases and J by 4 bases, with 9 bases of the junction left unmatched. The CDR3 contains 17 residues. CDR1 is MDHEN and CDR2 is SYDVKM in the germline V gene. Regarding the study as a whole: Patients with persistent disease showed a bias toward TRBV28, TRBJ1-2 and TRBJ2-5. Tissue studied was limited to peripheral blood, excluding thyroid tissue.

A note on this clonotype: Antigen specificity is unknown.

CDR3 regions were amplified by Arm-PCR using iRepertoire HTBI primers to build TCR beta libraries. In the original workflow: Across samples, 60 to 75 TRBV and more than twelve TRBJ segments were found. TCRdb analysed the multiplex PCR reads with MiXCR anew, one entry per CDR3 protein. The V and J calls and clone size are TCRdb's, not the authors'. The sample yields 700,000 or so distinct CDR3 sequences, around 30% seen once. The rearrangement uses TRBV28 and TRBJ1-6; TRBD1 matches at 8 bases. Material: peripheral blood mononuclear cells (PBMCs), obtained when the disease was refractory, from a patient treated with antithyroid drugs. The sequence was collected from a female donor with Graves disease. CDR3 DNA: TGTGCCAGCAGTTACACCCAGGGGGCCGATTATAATTCACCCCTCCACTTT. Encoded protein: CASSYTQGADYNSPLHF.